Listed below are T cell receptor beta chains from one sample, sequenced in a study of OX40 agonist ivuxolimab in advanced cancers. Libraries were prepared by immunoSEQ multiplex PCR; TCRdb keeps only in-frame clonotypes and omits some of them. The sample contains around 92,000 clones, 85% to 95% of which appear only once. The material was CD4+ or CD8+ T cells sorted from blood, obtained in a trial of the OX40 agonist ivuxolimab. Source of these receptors: an adult with an advanced solid tumor such as melanoma, head and neck, liver or kidney cancer. CDR3s include the opening cysteine and the closing phenylalanine or tryptophan. The D gene is left open where the match is weak. Expanded clones are given a class, and other clones once, few, many or no size at all.

NA	TRBV4-2	TRBJ2-1	NA	14	CASSQDRDSNEQFF	TGTGCCAGCAGCCAGGACCGGGACTCCAATGAGCAGTTCTTC
NA	TRBV19	TRBJ1-6	NA	17	CASSMGRQISYNSPLHF	TGTGCCAGTAGTATGGGTCGACAGATCTCCTATAATTCACCCCTCCACTTT
TRBD1	TRBV4-2	TRBJ1-5	few	16	CASSRTTGARNQPQHF	TGTGCCAGCAGCCGAACGACAGGGGCCCGCAATCAGCCCCAGCATTTT
NA	TRBV11-3	TRBJ2-3	NA	14	CASSLEISTDTQYF	TGTGCCAGCAGCTTAGAGATCAGCACAGATACGCAGTATTTT
NA	TRBV5-1	TRBJ1-1	NA	14	CASSLAEGGTEAFF	TGCGCCAGCAGCTTGGCCGAGGGAGGCACTGAAGCTTTCTTT
NA	TRBV6-6	TRBJ2-7	NA	15	CASSYGAGGLYEQYF	TGTGCCAGCAGTTACGGGGCAGGCGGCCTATACGAGCAGTACTTC
TRBD1	TRBV5-1	TRBJ1-2	NA	15	CASSLMGQDYYGYTF	TGCGCCAGCAGCTTGATGGGACAGGACTACTATGGCTACACCTTC
TRBD2	TRBV30	TRBJ2-7	NA	15	CAWSVGLAGVYEQYF	TGTGCCTGGAGTGTAGGGCTAGCGGGGGTGTACGAGCAGTACTTC
NA	TRBV28	TRBJ2-3	NA	15	CASTQRGGRTDTQYF	TGTGCCAGCACCCAAAGGGGGGGTCGCACAGATACGCAGTATTTT
NA	TRBV5-1	TRBJ2-1	NA	15	CASSLSAGRYNEQFF	TGCGCCAGCAGCTTGTCGGCGGGGCGGTACAATGAGCAGTTCTTC
NA	TRBV19	TRBJ1-1	once	13	CASSIYVNTEAFF	TGTGCCAGTAGTATATACGTGAACACTGAAGCTTTCTTT
NA	TRBV30	TRBJ1-1	few	13	CASTWGYDTEAFF	TGTGCCAGTACGTGGGGGTACGACACTGAAGCTTTCTTT
NA	TRBV4-3	TRBJ1-5	NA	15	CASSQEALGNQPQHF	TGCGCCAGCAGCCAAGAGGCCTTGGGCAATCAGCCCCAGCATTTT
TRBD2	TRBV25-1	TRBJ2-1	NA	16	CASSERLAGGWDEQFF	TGTGCCAGCAGTGAACGCCTAGCGGGAGGGTGGGATGAGCAGTTCTTC
TRBD1	TRBV7-2	TRBJ2-1	NA	15	CASSPGQGARNEQFF	TGTGCCAGCAGCCCAGGACAGGGGGCAAGAAATGAGCAGTTCTTC
TRBD1	TRBV7-9	TRBJ2-7	NA	18	CASSPHTGTGLSSYEQYF	TGTGCCAGCAGCCCACACACAGGGACAGGCCTTAGCTCCTACGAGCAGTACTTC
NA	TRBV4-2	TRBJ1-5	NA	15	CASSQADRRGQPQHF	TGTGCCAGCAGCCAAGCGGACCGCAGGGGTCAGCCCCAGCATTTT
TRBD2	TRBV30	TRBJ2-3	NA	15	CAWRSPGLATDTQYF	TGTGCCTGGCGCAGCCCTGGACTAGCAACCGATACGCAGTATTTT
TRBD2	TRBV7-8	TRBJ2-3	NA	13	CASRFRGVDTQYF	TGTGCCAGCAGGTTCCGGGGGGTAGATACGCAGTATTTT
TRBD2	TRBV30	TRBJ2-3	NA	14	CAWRLAGGTDTQYF	TGTGCCTGGAGGCTAGCGGGAGGAACAGATACGCAGTATTTT
NA	TRBV5-1	TRBJ2-5	once	13	CASSLRVQETQYF	TGCGCCAGCAGCTTGAGGGTCCAAGAGACCCAGTACTTC
TRBD2	TRBV29-1	TRBJ2-2	NA	16	CSASEVAGRRNGELFF	TGCAGCGCTTCCGAGGTAGCGGGACGCCGGAACGGGGAGCTGTTTTTT
NA	TRBV18	TRBJ1-2	few	14	CASSPLTQNYGYTF	TGTGCCAGCTCACCATTGACCCAGAACTATGGCTACACCTTC
TRBD1	TRBV10-3	TRBJ2-5	NA	13	CAISPGTEETQYF	TGTGCCATCAGCCCCGGGACAGAAGAGACCCAGTACTTC
TRBD1	TRBV5-1	TRBJ2-1	once	14	CASSLLGQVNEQFF	TGCGCCAGCAGCTTGCTGGGACAGGTAAATGAGCAGTTCTTC
NA	TRBV15	TRBJ1-5	NA	17	CATSRDSPYSLYQPQHF	TGTGCCACCAGCAGAGATTCGCCATATAGCCTTTATCAGCCCCAGCATTTT
NA	TRBV5-1	TRBJ1-3	NA	12	CASSSNGNTIYF	TGCGCCAGCAGCTCTAACGGAAACACCATATATTTT
TRBD2	TRBV6-5	TRBJ2-1	NA	13	CASSSLAGSEQFF	TGTGCCAGCAGCTCTCTAGCGGGAAGTGAGCAGTTCTTC
TRBD1	TRBV9	TRBJ1-6	NA	15	CASRRDSTFNSPLHF	TGTGCCAGCAGAAGGGACAGCACCTTTAATTCACCCCTCCACTTT
NA	TRBV6-6	TRBJ2-2	NA	13	CASGPTGTGELFF	TGTGCCAGCGGACCGACAGGCACCGGGGAGCTGTTTTTT
TRBD2	TRBV7-9	TRBJ2-2	NA	15	CAGSRAGANTGELFF	TGTGCCGGATCCCGGGCGGGGGCGAACACCGGGGAGCTGTTTTTT
NA	TRBV15	TRBJ2-2	NA	13	CATSKGLPGELFF	TGTGCCACCAGCAAGGGGCTCCCCGGGGAGCTGTTTTTT
NA	TRBV19	TRBJ1-2	NA	12	CASSIPRYGYTF	TGTGCCAGTAGTATACCCCGGTATGGCTACACCTTC
NA	TRBV6-6	TRBJ1-5	NA	14	CASSWTEELVPQHF	TGTGCCAGCAGTTGGACAGAAGAGTTAGTCCCCCAGCATTTT
NA	TRBV4-2	TRBJ2-5	NA	12	CASSQGQETQYF	TGTGCCAGCAGCCAAGGACAAGAGACCCAGTACTTC
NA	TRBV11-3	TRBJ2-2	NA	11	CASSSSGELFF	TGTGCCAGCAGCTCGTCCGGGGAGCTGTTTTTT
NA	TRBV30	TRBJ2-3	NA	15	CAWNPVRGGMDTQYF	TGTGCCTGGAACCCCGTCAGGGGAGGTATGGATACGCAGTATTTT
NA	TRBV7-6	TRBJ2-5	NA	13	CASSSMRQETQYF	TGTGCCAGCAGCTCAATGAGACAAGAGACCCAGTACTTC
NA	TRBV11-3	TRBJ2-6	NA	17	CASSSPGRFSGANVLTF	TGTGCCAGCAGCTCGCCGGGACGTTTCTCTGGGGCCAACGTCCTGACTTTC
NA	TRBV28	TRBJ1-1	NA	16	CASSLGGDSSWTEAFF	TGTGCCAGCAGTTTGGGGGGGGACTCCTCCTGGACTGAAGCTTTCTTT
NA	TRBV5-1	TRBJ2-3	NA	11	CASSGGDTQYF	TGCGCCAGCAGCGGGGGAGATACGCAGTATTTT
NA	TRBV5-1	TRBJ1-2	NA	16	CASSPASGGYDYGYTF	TGCGCCAGCAGCCCGGCCTCGGGGGGGTATGACTATGGCTACACCTTC
TRBD1	TRBV18	TRBJ1-5	NA	17	CASSIGGLFPSNQPQHF	TGTGCCAGCTCGATAGGGGGCTTATTCCCTAGCAATCAGCCCCAGCATTTT
NA	TRBV6-5	TRBJ1-5	NA	12	CASSSPNQPQHF	TGTGCCAGCAGTTCCCCAAATCAGCCCCAGCATTTT
TRBD1	TRBV6-6	TRBJ2-3	NA	13	CASRYRGTDTQYF	TGTGCCAGCAGATACAGGGGGACAGATACGCAGTATTTT